The 29 T cell receptor beta chains presented below share a single source sample, sequenced in a study of blood T cells in healthy people across ages. Next came a second PCR, run for about 7 to 12 cycles, which used a sample-barcoded 5' primer along with a J-beta primer mix. TCRdb reanalysed the 5' RACE reads using MiXCR and keeps one entry per CDR3 protein. The sample has about 1.8 million distinct CDR3 sequences, roughly 50% seen once. Source material: blood. The receptors shown here come from a woman between 35 and 50 years old in good health.

V is TRBV10-1 and J is TRBJ2-7; D is uncertain. Germline V gene data show CDR1 as WNHNN and CDR2 as SYGVQD (reference sequence). This CDR3 spans 12 amino acids. Trimming took off 0 bases at V and 4 bases at J, with 4 bases between the two ends. The CDR3 DNA reads as TGCGCCAGCAGTGAGTCGAATTACGAGCAGTACTTC. It codes for CASSESNYEQYF.

This clonotype was picked up a small number of times. The V call is TRBV12-3 or TRBV12-4, the J call TRBJ2-5, with 9 bases lining up with TRBD2. V lost 2 bases, J lost 3 bases, and 19 bases stayed unmatched. This CDR3 has 20 residues. CDR3 region: CASSLIPLQRGVLAKETQYF. CDR3 DNA: TGTGCCAGCAGTTTAATTCCCCTCCAGCGGGGGGTGCTTGCCAAAGAGACCCAGTACTTC.

The chain recombines TRBV24-1 with TRBJ1-2; perhaps TRBD1 as D (6 bases). The germline CDR1 and CDR2 sequences are KGHDR and SFDVKD. Trimming cost V 5 bases and J 0 bases, with 9 bases left between them. The CDR3 loop spans 14 amino acids. The CDR3 nucleotides read TGTGCCACCAGTGGTGGGACAACTAACTATGGCTACACCTTC. Translated, it gives CATSGGTTNYGYTF.

This chain connects TRBV4-1 to TRBJ2-7; 8 bases are a match to TRBD1. Germline CDR1 MGHRA, CDR2 YSYEKL. V lost 11 bases to trimming and J lost 1 base; unmatched junction nucleotides: 7. This CDR3 is built from 13 residues. Here the CDR3 reads CAGKGTGSYEQYF. The CDR3 bases are TGCGCCGGCAAGGGGACAGGATCCTACGAGCAGTACTTC.

The chain has TRBV20-1 and TRBJ2-4, with TRBD1 as a possible D gene (6 bases). The DNA end is a closer match to TRBJ2-7, so the J assignment may be wrong. This CDR3 has 12 residues. Germline values: CDR1 DFQATT, CDR2 SNEGSKA (reference sequence). CDR3 sequence: CSAPGQFYEQYF. CDR3 nucleotides: TGCAGTGCCCCCGGACAGTTCTACGAGCAGTACTTC.

The V and J genes are TRBV4-3 and TRBJ2-3; 11 bases line up with TRBD2. V was pared by 0 bases and J by 0 bases, with 11 bases of the junction left unmatched. Germline V CDR1 and CDR2: LGHNA, YSLEER. The CDR3 runs 20 residues. The CDR3 nucleotides are TGCGCCAGCAGCCAAGATTTTTCCCTAGCGGGGGGCTCAAGCACAGATACGCAGTATTTT. Residues: CASSQDFSLAGGSSTDTQYF.

This rearrangement joins TRBV6-1 to TRBJ2-5; tentatively, D is TRBD1 (5 bases). Germline V gene lookup returns CDR1 MNHNS and CDR2 SASEGT. Trimming removed 2 bases at V and 2 bases at J, with 15 bases between. The CDR3 length is 16 residues. The CDR3 loop is CASSESKGPRQETQYF. The CDR3 coding sequence is TGTGCCAGCAGTGAATCTAAGGGGCCGAGGCAAGAGACCCAGTACTTC.

The rearrangement joins TRBV20-1 to TRBJ1-4; 7 bases line up with TRBD1. The CDR3 sequence is 15 residues long. Looked up from germline, CDR1 is DFQATT and CDR2 is SNEGSKA (reference sequence). J was trimmed by 5 bases and V by 2 bases; bases with no gene match: 8. The CDR3 DNA is TGCAGTGCTAGACCTCCGGGACAGAGGAATGAAAAACTGTTTTTT. Protein product: CSARPPGQRNEKLFF.

There are a few counts of this clonotype. The rearrangement links TRBV29-1 to TRBJ2-1; 10 positions agree with TRBD2. Trimming removed 1 base from V and 8 bases from J; junction bases left unmatched: 8. The CDR3 loop spans 15 amino acids. The germline CDR1 and CDR2 sequences are SQVTM and ANQGSEA. The CDR3 DNA reads as TGCAGCGTTGAAGCTCAAGCGGGGGGGCTGGATGAGCAGTTCTTC. Translated: CSVEAQAGGLDEQFF.

The chain is built from TRBV5-1 and TRBJ2-2, with 9 bases matching TRBD2. This CDR3 is built from 17 residues. Trimming cost V 4 bases and J 0 bases; bases outside gene matches: 7. CDR1 and CDR2 (germline): SGHRS, YFSETQ. CDR3 sequence (DNA): TGCGCCAGCAGCCGCGATTTAGCGGGAGCGAACACCGGGGAGCTGTTTTTT. Translated: CASSRDLAGANTGELFF.

This clonotype came up a few times. The chain couples TRBV6-6 to TRBJ2-5; no reliable D call. The CDR3 consists of 12 residues. Germline values: CDR1 MNHNY, CDR2 SVGAGI (reference sequence). With 6 bases removed from V and 7 bases from J, the gap between germline ends came to 12 bases. The CDR3 reads CASSHGSGTQYF. CDR3 DNA: TGTGCCAGCAGCCATGGTTCTGGGACCCAGTACTTC.

The table lists this clonotype with a few counts. J is TRBJ2-3 and V is TRBV6-2 or TRBV6-3; D is uncertain. The V and J ends lost 2 bases and 2 bases respectively, with 23 bases between them. The CDR3 spans 19 residues. Germline-derived CDR1 and CDR2 are MNHEY and SVGEGT. The CDR3 region has the DNA TGTGCCAGCAGTTACGACGAGGCGGCGTGGAATTCGGTCACAGATACGCAGTATTTT. Protein sequence: CASSYDEAAWNSVTDTQYF.

The genes are TRBV19 and TRBJ1-2; 7 bases match TRBD1. Germline V gives CDR1 LNHDA, CDR2 SQIVND (reference sequence). The CDR3 runs to 16 residues. V dropped 5 bases and J dropped 4; count of bases not matched to a gene: 13. The CDR3 here is CASSAIQTGTAYGYTF. The CDR3 region has the DNA TGTGCCAGTAGTGCAATTCAGACCGGGACAGCCTATGGCTACACCTTC. Using reference TRBV19 and TRBJ1-2 for the parts outside the CDR3, the full variable domain is DGGITQSPKYLFRKEGQNVTLSCEQNLNHDAMYWYRQDPGQGLRLIYYSQIVNDFQKGDIAEGYSVSREKKESFPLTVTSAQKNPTAFYLCASSAIQTGTAYGYTFGSGTRLTVV.

V gene TRBV5-1 combines with J gene TRBJ2-1; 9 bases match TRBD1. CDR1 and CDR2 (germline): SGHRS, YFSETQ. CDR3 length: 16 residues. With 0 bases clipped from V and 7 bases from J, the junction kept 8 bases outside the gene matches. CDR3 loop: CASSLDRTGAGNEQFF. Here the CDR3 DNA reads TGCGCCAGCAGCTTGGATAGGACAGGGGCGGGAAATGAGCAGTTCTTC.

This chain connects TRBV28 to TRBJ2-5; no clear D gene. Germline CDR1 reads MDHEN; CDR2 reads SYDVKM. The V gene lost 3 bases and the J gene lost 3 bases, with 14 bases spanning the gap. This CDR3 contains 15 residues. The chain's CDR3 is CASSFGQFGKETQYF. Written as DNA, the CDR3 is TGTGCCAGCAGTTTTGGGCAATTTGGAAAAGAGACCCAGTACTTC.

The V and J genes are TRBV7-2 and TRBJ2-7; 7 bases line up with TRBD2. Germline V lookup: CDR1 SGHTA, CDR2 FQGNSA. Losses at the gene ends were 1 base for V and 3 bases for J; bases not matched to a gene: 9. The CDR3 consists of 16 residues. DNA for the CDR3: TGTGCCAGCAGCTTAGAGCCCGGGACTACGATCTACGAGCAGTACTTC. This gives the protein CASSLEPGTTIYEQYF.

This chain connects TRBV4-3 to TRBJ2-1; D uncertain. V was pared by 0 bases and J by 7 bases, with 10 bases between. Germline V gives CDR1 LGHNA, CDR2 YSLEER. The CDR3 has 14 amino acids. The chain's CDR3 is CASSQDRLINEQFF. The CDR3 DNA follows: TGCGCCAGCAGCCAAGATCGTTTAATAAATGAGCAGTTCTTC.

This clonotype was observed many times. V is TRBV5-1 and J is TRBJ2-1; TRBD1 matches at 8 bases. Per the germline V gene, CDR1 is SGHRS and CDR2 is YFSETQ. V gave up 0 bases and J gave up 7 bases; unmatched junction bases: 3. The CDR3 runs to 14 residues. The CDR3 DNA sequence: TGCGCCAGCAGCTTGGGAGACAGGGGAAATGAGCAGTTCTTC. It specifies CASSLGDRGNEQFF.

V gene TRBV5-6 combines with J gene TRBJ1-2; D may be TRBD1 (6 bases). The CDR3 is 16 amino acids. Germline CDR1 SGHDT, CDR2 YYEEEE. The V end was cut by 4 bases, the J end by 8 bases, with 24 bases between. For the CDR3, the DNA is TGTGCCAGCAGCCCGGCCCGGGACATCCTCTATCTGGGCTACACCTTC. Translated: CASSPARDILYLGYTF. Variable domain in full (rest from reference TRBV5-6 and TRBJ1-2): DAGVTQSPTHLIKTRGQQVTLRCSPKSGHDTVSWYQQALGQGPQFIFQYYEEEERQRGNFPDRFSGHQFPNYSSELNVNALLLGDSALYLCASSPARDILYLGYTFGSGTRLTVV.

The rearrangement uses TRBV12-3 or TRBV12-4 and TRBJ1-2; 7 bases align to TRBD1. There are 14 residues in the CDR3. J lost 7 bases, V lost 5 bases, and 10 bases had no gene match. The CDR3 here is CASSPASGGFGYTF. The CDR3 nucleotides are TGTGCCAGCAGTCCCGCGTCAGGGGGATTTGGCTACACCTTC.

This chain connects TRBV27 to TRBJ2-1; 9 bases agree with TRBD1. J gave up 7 bases and V 4 bases, and 8 bases lay outside the gene matches. The CDR3 length is 15 residues. In germline, CDR1 is MNHEY, CDR2 SMNVEV (reference sequence). The CDR3 bases are TGTGCCAGCAGTTCGCCCTACAGGGGGCGAAATGAGCAGTTCTTC. Protein: CASSSPYRGRNEQFF.

This clonotype was counted a few times. The chain couples TRBV20-1 to TRBJ2-1; TRBD1 is a possible D gene (5 bases). V dropped 6 bases and J dropped 8 bases, with 23 bases sitting between them. This CDR3 is 15 amino acids long. Germline assignment: CDR1 DFQATT and CDR2 SNEGSKA (reference sequence). The CDR3 region is CSAQGQTGRWDEQFF. The CDR3 bases are TGCAGTGCCCAGGGTCAGACTGGCCGCTGGGATGAGCAGTTCTTC.

This clonotype was detected only a few times. This sequence joins TRBV7-2 and TRBJ2-7, with 10 positions matching TRBD2. Per the germline V gene, CDR1 is SGHTA and CDR2 is FQGNSA. J gave up 3 bases and V 4 bases, and 9 bases lay outside the gene matches. The CDR3 contains 16 residues. The CDR3 nucleotides read TGTGCCAGCAGCTACAGGCTAGCGGGGGCCGGCTACGAGCAGTACTTC. Amino acids: CASSYRLAGAGYEQYF.

There are a few counts of this clonotype. This chain connects TRBV29-1 to TRBJ2-5; TRBD2 agrees at 10 bases. CDR1 is SQVTM and CDR2 is ANQGSEA in the germline V gene. V trimming: 6 bases; J trimming: 5 bases; junction bases outside the gene matches: 12. The CDR3 loop spans 15 amino acids. The chain's CDR3 is CSVSLLAGLDETQYF. The CDR3 coding sequence is TGCAGCGTCTCCTTACTAGCGGGGTTGGATGAGACCCAGTACTTC.

In its sample, this clonotype was seen once. The chain carries TRBV7-2 and TRBJ1-6; 7 bases align to TRBD1. Germline lookup yields CDR1 SGHTA and CDR2 FQGNSA. The CDR3 is made up of 15 amino acids. V shed 6 bases, J shed 0 bases, and the junction held 2 bases outside the gene matches. The CDR3: CASRTGDSYNSPLHF. CDR3 nucleotide sequence: TGTGCCAGCAGAACAGGGGACTCCTATAATTCACCCCTCCACTTT.

In this sample, this clonotype turned up a few times. The CDR3 sequence is CASSLWTSGGRETQYF. The CDR3 bases are TGTGCCAGCAGTCTCTGGACTAGCGGGGGACGGGAGACCCAGTACTTC. This chain links TRBV28 with TRBJ2-7; 13 positions agree with TRBD2. The J call is in doubt because the DNA end fits TRBJ2-5 better. The CDR3 spans 16 residues. Per the germline V gene, CDR1 is MDHEN and CDR2 is SYDVKM.

The CDR3: CSARVIQGSPSNQPQHF. CDR3 DNA sequence: TGCAGTGCTAGAGTTATACAGGGGAGCCCTAGCAATCAGCCCCAGCATTTT. The rearrangement links TRBV20-1 to TRBJ1-5; TRBD1 matches at 7 bases. Per germline, CDR1 DFQATT and CDR2 SNEGSKA (reference sequence). The CDR3 has 17 residues. J lost 0 bases, V lost 1 base, and 9 bases had no gene match.

This clonotype was detected a few times. V usage is TRBV20-1 and J usage is TRBJ2-7, with 10 bases matching TRBD2. Looked up from germline, CDR1 is DFQATT and CDR2 is SNEGSKA (reference sequence). This CDR3 spans 13 amino acids. V shed 4 bases and J 7 bases; nucleotides not matched to a gene: 7. As DNA, the CDR3 is TGCAGTGCTATCACTAGCGGGGACTTGGAGCAGTACTTC. This sequence encodes CSAITSGDLEQYF.

The V gene is TRBV6-5, the J gene TRBJ1-2, with 7 bases matching TRBD1. V dropped 4 bases and J dropped 3; count of bases not matched to a gene: 8. The CDR3 has 15 amino acids. Per the germline V gene, CDR1 is MNHEY and CDR2 is SVGAGI. The chain's CDR3 is CASSSLRGLDYGYTF. The CDR3, as DNA: TGTGCCAGCAGTTCCTTAAGGGGGCTTGACTATGGCTACACCTTC.